These 15 T cell receptor beta chains were all obtained from the same sample, sequenced in a study of cytomegalovirus exposure and HLA in healthy donors. It was with 60 Vbeta and 13 Jbeta primers that the PCR ran. Profiled with immunoSEQ multiplex PCR; TCRdb holds only in-frame clones, not every one. The table has 150,000 to 200,000 clones, around three quarters seen once. The material sequenced was PBMCs. The origin of the receptors is a man aged 25 to 40 in good health and CMV-seronegative.

The CDR3 is CASSPPGTLYEQYF. The CDR3 bases are TGTGCCAGCAGTCCCCCCGGGACTCTCTACGAGCAGTACTTC. The V and J genes are TRBV28 and TRBJ2-7, with D maybe TRBD2 (6 bases). CDR3 size: 14 residues. Germline loops: CDR1 MDHEN, CDR2 SYDVKM. The V gene lost 5 bases and the J gene lost 3 bases, with 14 bases spanning the gap. Complete variable domain (other parts from reference TRBV28 and TRBJ2-7): DVKVTQSSRYLVKRTGEKVFLECVQDMDHENMFWYRQDPGLGLRLIYFSYDVKMKEKGDIPEGYSVSREKKERFSLILESASTNQTSMYLCASSPPGTLYEQYFGPGTRLTVT.

This clone was observed once. The chain recombines TRBV5-1 with TRBJ2-7; D might be TRBD1 (5 bases). Trimming pared 9 bases from V and 5 bases from J, leaving 21 bases between. Germline CDR1 and CDR2: SGHRS and YFSETQ. The CDR3 spans 14 residues. CDR3 sequence (DNA): TGCGCCATTCCCGTCCGGGTAAGGGGTAACGAGCAGTACTTC. Its translation: CAIPVRVRGNEQYF.

The chain couples TRBV6-6 to TRBJ1-1; possible D gene TRBD1, 6 bases. CDR3 length: 14 residues. Trimming left V 0 bases short and J 5 bases short, with 10 bases between. Germline CDR1 reads MNHNY; CDR2 reads SVGAGI (reference sequence). For the CDR3, the DNA is TGTGCCAGCAGTTACTCAACAGGGTGGACTGAAGCTTTCTTT. The encoded protein is CASSYSTGWTEAFF.

The chain joins TRBV11-1 to TRBJ2-5, with D perhaps TRBD2 (5 bases). With the DNA end fitting TRBJ2-7 better, the J assignment may be wrong. This CDR3 has 14 residues. Germline V CDR1 and CDR2: SGHAT, FQDESV (reference sequence). The CDR3 nucleotides read TGTGCCAGCAGCCCCGGGGTGGGCCCCTACGAGCAGTACTTC. Amino acids: CASSPGVGPYEQYF.

V gene TRBV18 combines with J gene TRBJ2-7, with a possible D match to TRBD2 (5 bases). V was clipped by 6 bases and J by 0 bases, with 12 bases between them. Germline V lookup: CDR1 KGHSH, CDR2 LQKENI. The CDR3 is 14 amino acids. CDR3 coding DNA: TGTGCCAGCTCTCCGCCTGGGAGCTCCTACGAGCAGTACTTC. Translating gives CASSPPGSSYEQYF.

The V and J genes are TRBV14 and TRBJ2-7; the D is unclear. The length of the CDR3 is 12 residues. The V end lost 4 bases, the J end lost 5 bases, and 9 bases lay between the germline ends. Germline CDR1 SGHDN, CDR2 FVKESK. CDR3 coding DNA: TGTGCCAGCAGCCCCACGGGTGACGAGCAGTACTTC. The encoded protein is CASSPTGDEQYF.

This clone has only a few counts. The rearrangement uses TRBV4-2 and TRBJ2-7; TRBD2 aligns across 13 bases. There are 17 residues in the CDR3. Germline V lookup: CDR1 LGHNA, CDR2 YNFKEQ. The J segment lost 4 bases and the V segment lost 0 bases, leaving 6 bases of the junction unmatched. CDR3 bases: TGTGCCAGCAGCCAAGATGGACTAGCGGGAGTTTTTTACGAGCAGTACTTC. Translating it yields CASSQDGLAGVFYEQYF.

The chain combines TRBV9 with TRBJ1-4, with D possibly matching TRBD1 (6 bases). V lost 4 bases and J 0 bases, leaving 10 bases between the germline ends. Germline V lookup: CDR1 SGDLS, CDR2 YYNGEE. The length of the CDR3 is 15 residues. The chain's CDR3 is CASSREGATNEKLFF. Written as DNA, the CDR3 is TGTGCCAGCAGCCGGGAGGGGGCAACTAATGAAAAACTGTTTTTT.

This clone appeared once. This chain links TRBV27 with TRBJ2-1, with 11 nucleotides matching TRBD2. The CDR3 contains 15 residues. Trimming removed 6 bases from V and 7 bases from J; junction bases left unmatched: 8. Germline V gives CDR1 MNHEY, CDR2 SMNVEV (reference sequence). The DNA for the CDR3 is TGTGCCAGCAGCCTGCTAGCGGGAGGTGGGAATGAGCAGTTCTTC. The encoded protein is CASSLLAGGGNEQFF.

This clone was counted only a few times. The CDR3 sequence is CSATRTSGSPEQYF. The CDR3 region has the DNA TGCAGCGCAACCAGGACTAGCGGGAGCCCCGAGCAGTACTTC. The gene calls are TRBV29-1 and TRBJ2-7; TRBD2 matches 13 bases. Germline V gene sequence: CDR1 SQVTM, CDR2 ANQGSEA. Trimming removed 7 bases from V and 6 bases from J; junction bases left unmatched: 9. CDR3 length: 14 residues.

V is TRBV5-1 and J is TRBJ2-7; the match to TRBD2 covers 8 bases. V trimming: 6 bases; J trimming: 2 bases; junction bases outside the gene matches: 7. The germline V gene encodes CDR1 SGHRS and CDR2 YFSETQ. CDR3 length: 14 amino acids. The DNA of the CDR3 is TGCGCCAGCAATCCCGGGGGGGCCACCTACGAGCAGTACTTC. Protein product: CASNPGGATYEQYF.

About this clone: An end of the junction does not agree with germline; a read error may underlie this. The chain is built from TRBV10-2 and TRBJ2-1; D unclear. Germline loops: CDR1 WSHSY, CDR2 SAAADI. The CDR3 runs to 11 residues. CDR3 amino acids: CASSDDNGQFF. The CDR3 DNA is TGCGCCAGCAGTGACGACAATGGGCAGTTCTTC.

Concerning this clone: The junction does not match germline at one end; this may be a read error. This chain joins TRBV19 and TRBJ2-6; TRBD2 might be the D (6 bases). The CDR3 loop spans 15 amino acids. Germline-derived CDR1 and CDR2 are LNHDA and SQIVND (reference sequence). The CDR3, as DNA: TGTGCCAGTAGTATAGGGGGGACTGGGGTCAACGTCCTGACTTTC. Its protein is CASSIGGTGVNVLTF. The entire variable domain, with the rest obtained from reference TRBV19 and TRBJ2-6, is as follows: DGGITQSPKYLFRKEGQNVTLSCEQNLNHDAMYWYRQDPGQGLRLIYYSQIVNDFQKGDIAEGYSVSREKKESFPLTVTSAQKNPTAFYLCASSIGGTGVNVLTFGAGSRLTVL.

This chain's CDR3 is CASSRLAVVPYEQYF. In nucleotides, the CDR3 is TGTGCCAGCAGCCGACTAGCGGTTGTCCCCTACGAGCAGTACTTC. This chain links TRBV2 with TRBJ2-5, with 9 bases matching TRBD2. The assigned J gene may be wrong: the sequence end matches TRBJ2-7 better. Germline V gene sequence: CDR1 SNHLY, CDR2 FYNNEI. The CDR3 consists of 15 residues.

This chain joins TRBV29-1 and TRBJ2-7; D is ambiguous. The CDR3 totals 11 residues. V shed 7 bases and J shed 2 bases, with 9 bases lying between them. Germline CDR1 reads SQVTM; CDR2 reads ANQGSEA. The CDR3 DNA sequence: TGCAGCGCTGCAGGAACCTACGAGCAGTACTTC. This encodes CSAAGTYEQYF.